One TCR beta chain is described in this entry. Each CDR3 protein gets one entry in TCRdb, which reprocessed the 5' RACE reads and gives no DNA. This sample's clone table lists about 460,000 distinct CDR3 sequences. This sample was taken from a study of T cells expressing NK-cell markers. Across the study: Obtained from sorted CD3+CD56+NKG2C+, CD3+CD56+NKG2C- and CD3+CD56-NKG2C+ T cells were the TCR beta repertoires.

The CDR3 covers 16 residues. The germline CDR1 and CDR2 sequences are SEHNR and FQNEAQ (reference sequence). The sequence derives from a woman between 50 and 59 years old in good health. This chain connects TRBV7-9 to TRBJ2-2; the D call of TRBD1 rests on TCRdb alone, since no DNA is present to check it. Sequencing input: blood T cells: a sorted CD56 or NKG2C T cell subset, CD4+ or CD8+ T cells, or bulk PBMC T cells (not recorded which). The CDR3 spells CASSLYPGQNTGELFF.